A selection of T cell receptor beta chains follows, all from one sample in a study of Graves' ophthalmopathy and Graves' hyperthyroidism. TCRdb reanalysed the multiplex PCR reads using MiXCR and keeps one entry per CDR3 protein. The sample yields over a million distinct CDR3 sequences, less than 45% seen once. Sequenced sample: peripheral blood or thyroid tissue (not recorded which). The source is an adult man with Graves' hyperthyroidism. Both conserved end residues are part of each CDR3. D genes are given only for firm matches. Some rows have no size entry. The others give once, few or many, or a class for an expanded clone.

cdr3_length d_call clone_size j_call v_call cdr3_nt cdr3_aa
15 NA NA TRBJ2-2 TRBV15 TGTGCCACCAGCAGACTGGGGGGAAAGGGCGGGGAGCTGTTTTTT CATSRLGGKGGELFF
16 NA NA TRBJ2-2 TRBV7-6 TGTGCCACCTCCGTCTTGGCACAGTCGGTATCCGGGGAGCTGTTTTTT CATSVLAQSVSGELFF
13 NA NA TRBJ1-3 TRBV7-2 TGTGCCAGCAGCTTAAGGCCTGATAACACCATATATTTT CASSLRPDNTIYF
15 NA many TRBJ1-5 TRBV19 TGTGCCAGTAGTATGGACAGTTTGGGCAATCAGCCCCAGCATTTT CASSMDSLGNQPQHF
17 TRBD1 once TRBJ1-1 TRBV10-3 TGTGCCGGCAGAACCCAATGGACAGGGGCGCAGAACACTGAAGCTTTCTTT CAGRTQWTGAQNTEAFF
14 NA few TRBJ2-5 TRBV30 TGTGCCTGGAATGGGGCCCGGGGAGGAGAGACCCAGTACTTC CAWNGARGGETQYF
17 TRBD2 many TRBJ2-5 TRBV12-3/TRBV12-4 TGTGCCAGCAGGCCGGGACTAGCGGGAACCCGGGTGGAGACCCAGTACTTC CASRPGLAGTRVETQYF
14 NA many TRBJ2-5 TRBV29-1 TGCAGCGTTGAGGGCAGGGTGATTGGAGAGACCCAGTACTTC CSVEGRVIGETQYF
16 TRBD1 many TRBJ1-6 TRBV10-2 TGCGCCAGCAGTGAGGGACAGGGGCCAAGGGGTTCACCCCTCCACTTT CASSEGQGPRGSPLHF
13 TRBD1 many TRBJ2-2 TRBV12-3/TRBV12-4 TGTGCCAGCAGTCTACAGGGGAACGGGGAGCTGTTTTTT CASSLQGNGELFF
17 NA NA TRBJ2-2 TRBV19 TGTGCCAGTAGTCATTGGGGGCCTAGGGGGAACACCGGGGAGCTGTTTTTT CASSHWGPRGNTGELFF
14 TRBD1 NA TRBJ2-6 TRBV7-9 TGTGCCAGCAGCGCCCAGACAGGGGGCAACGTCCTGACTTTC CASSAQTGGNVLTF
14 NA NA TRBJ1-2 TRBV5-4 TGTGCCAGCAGCCCTGGGACGTACCAATATGGCTACACCTTC CASSPGTYQYGYTF
15 TRBD1 many TRBJ1-4 TRBV7-8 TGTGCCAGCAGCTTTAGTACAGGGGGCGGGGAAAAACTGTTTTTT CASSFSTGGGEKLFF
12 NA few TRBJ1-1 TRBV28 TGTGCCAGCAGTTTACAAATCAGGGAAGCTTTCTTT CASSLQIREAFF
14 TRBD1 NA TRBJ2-7 TRBV7-2 TGTGCCTGGAGTGTCGGACAGGGGCGGTACGAGCAGTACTTC CAWSVGQGRYEQYF
15 TRBD2 NA TRBJ2-5 TRBV7-7 TGTGCCAGCAGCCAGAGCGGGACCCATGGAGAGACCCAGTACTTC CASSQSGTHGETQYF
13 NA many TRBJ2-5 TRBV12-3/TRBV12-4 TGTGCCAGCAGCCAGGACCCTGGAGAGACCCAGTACTTC CASSQDPGETQYF
13 NA NA TRBJ2-5 TRBV29-1 TGCAGCGTCGATGACAGGACGGGAGAGACCCAGTACTTC CSVDDRTGETQYF
16 NA many TRBJ1-1 TRBV7-8 TGTGCCAGCAGCTTAGTTGTGGGGGGAGGCAGCGCTGAAGCTTTCTTT CASSLVVGGGSAEAFF